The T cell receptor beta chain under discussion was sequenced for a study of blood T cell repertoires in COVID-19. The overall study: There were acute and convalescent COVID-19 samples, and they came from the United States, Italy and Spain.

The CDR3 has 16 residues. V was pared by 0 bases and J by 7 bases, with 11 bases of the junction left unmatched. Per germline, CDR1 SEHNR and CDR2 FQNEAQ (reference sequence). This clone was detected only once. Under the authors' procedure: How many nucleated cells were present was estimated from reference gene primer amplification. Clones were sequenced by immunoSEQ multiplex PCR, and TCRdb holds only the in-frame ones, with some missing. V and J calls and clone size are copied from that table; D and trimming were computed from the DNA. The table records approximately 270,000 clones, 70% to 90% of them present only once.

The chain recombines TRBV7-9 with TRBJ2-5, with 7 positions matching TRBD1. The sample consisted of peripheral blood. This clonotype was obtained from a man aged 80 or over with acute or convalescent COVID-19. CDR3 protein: CASSLARQGLGVTQYF. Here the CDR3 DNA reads TGTGCCAGCAGCTTAGCGAGACAGGGCCTCGGGGTGACCCAGTACTTC.